What follows describes a single T cell receptor (beta chain). These data are taken from a study of control samples from healthy donors and cancer patients. The V gene lost 6 bases and the J gene lost 5 bases, with 23 bases spanning the gap. CDR1 and CDR2 (germline): SNHLY, FYNNEI. The length of the CDR3 is 17 residues. The assay was immunoSEQ multiplex PCR, and TCRdb's table has in-frame clones only and misses some. The table has about 110,000 clones, 70% to 90% seen once. The origin of this receptor is a woman aged 55-75 years with lung cancer. The chain couples TRBV2 to TRBJ2-1; D is perhaps TRBD1 or TRBD2 (5 bases each). The source material was PBMCs. CDR3 residues: CASSAVFGAREHNEQFF. CDR3 DNA sequence: TGTGCCAGCAGCGCCGTTTTTGGGGCAAGGGAGCACAATGAGCAGTTCTTC.